Shown below are 24 T cell receptor beta chains from a single sample sequenced in a study of T-cell reconstitution after alpha-beta-depleted transplantation in children. The authors prepared the TCRbeta library with unique molecular identifiers. TCRdb recomputed calls from the PCR reads with MiXCR, one row per CDR3 protein. The sample lists around 180,000 distinct CDR3 sequences; around 10% were seen once. The sequencing used PBMCs, collected before TCRalphabeta/CD19-depleted stem cell transplant. The receptors shown here come from a boy younger than 10 with acute myeloid leukemia, due to receive a stem cell transplant.

This clonotype showed up many times. The chain recombines TRBV5-1 with TRBJ2-5, with 8 bases matching TRBD1. Per the germline V gene, CDR1 is SGHRS and CDR2 is YFSETQ. This CDR3 contains 14 residues. The J segment lost 3 bases and the V segment lost 4 bases, leaving 5 bases of the junction unmatched. This chain's CDR3 is CASSMGQVEETQYF. For the CDR3, the DNA is TGCGCCAGCAGCATGGGACAGGTTGAAGAGACCCAGTACTTC. Based on the CDR3 plus reference TRBV5-1 and TRBJ2-5, the full variable domain is KAGVTQTPRYLIKTRGQQVTLSCSPISGHRSVSWYQQTPGQGLQFLFEYFSETQRNKGNFPGRFSGRQFSNSRSEMNVSTLELGDSALYLCASSMGQVEETQYFGPGTRLLVL.

This clonotype was observed many times. The chain combines TRBV20-1 with TRBJ2-7; 11 nucleotides line up with TRBD2. Germline lookup yields CDR1 DFQATT and CDR2 SNEGSKA (reference sequence). This CDR3 spans 14 amino acids. V lost 6 bases to trimming and J lost 4 bases; unmatched junction nucleotides: 8. The CDR3 is CSATSGGLGYEQYV. The CDR3 DNA reads as TGCAGTGCCACTAGCGGGGGCCTAGGGTACGAGCAGTACGTC.

This clonotype was seen repeatedly, ten times or more. The CDR3 spells CASSPTGSNQPQHF. The CDR3 DNA follows: TGTGCCAGCAGCCCGACGGGGAGCAATCAGCCCCAGCATTTT. The chain carries TRBV7-9 and TRBJ1-5; D remains ambiguous. This CDR3 contains 14 residues. CDR1 is SEHNR, CDR2 FQNEAQ, per germline (reference sequence). V lost 5 bases and J 1 base, leaving 9 bases between the germline ends.

The V call is TRBV19, the J call TRBJ2-3; 11 bases match TRBD1. The V gene's germline CDR1 is LNHDA and CDR2 SQIVND (reference sequence). V gave up 9 bases and J gave up 1 base; unmatched junction bases: 9. The CDR3 runs 16 residues. The CDR3: CASCLSGQGGTDTQYF. The CDR3 nucleotides read TGTGCCAGCTGTCTCTCGGGACAGGGGGGCACAGATACGCAGTATTTT.

This clonotype was detected many times. The chain couples TRBV27 to TRBJ2-7; 7 nucleotides align to TRBD2. There are 15 residues in the CDR3. Germline CDR1 and CDR2: MNHEY and SMNVEV (reference sequence). The trim removed 3 bases at V and 7 bases at J, leaving 12 bases unmatched. CDR3 DNA: TGTGCCAGCAGTTTCTTCGGGGAGGGCCAAGGGGAGCAGTACTTC. Protein product: CASSFFGEGQGEQYF.

The chain recombines TRBV6-1 with TRBJ2-1; 15 bases are shared with TRBD2. The germline V gene encodes CDR1 MNHNS and CDR2 SASEGT. Trimming cost V 7 bases and J 6 bases; bases outside gene matches: 7. The CDR3 spans 16 residues. CDR3 DNA: TGTGCCAGCACCGGGGAGGGACTAGCGGGAGGCAATGAGCAGTTCTTC. Its translation: CASTGEGLAGGNEQFF.

This clonotype has a count of ten or more. CDR3 sequence reads: CAISEQGTDTQYF. CDR3 nucleotides: TGTGCCATCAGTGAGCAGGGCACAGATACGCAGTATTTT. The chain joins TRBV10-3 to TRBJ2-3, with D unresolved. Trimming removed 2 bases at V and 1 base at J, with 4 bases between. The germline V gene has CDR1 ENHRY and CDR2 SYGVKD. There are 13 residues in the CDR3.

Many counts were recorded for this clonotype. V and J are TRBV5-1 and TRBJ2-5, with 9 positions matching TRBD2. Trimming at V came to 3 bases and at J to 4 bases, leaving 7 bases not matched to a gene. Germline V gene data show CDR1 as SGHRS and CDR2 as YFSETQ. This CDR3 has 15 residues. The CDR3 DNA follows: TGCGCCAGCAGCTCTGGAGCGGGGGGAGGAGAGACCCAGTACTTC. It translates to CASSSGAGGGETQYF. Using reference TRBV5-1 and TRBJ2-5 for the parts outside the CDR3, the full variable domain is KAGVTQTPRYLIKTRGQQVTLSCSPISGHRSVSWYQQTPGQGLQFLFEYFSETQRNKGNFPGRFSGRQFSNSRSEMNVSTLELGDSALYLCASSSGAGGGETQYFGPGTRLLVL.

The rearrangement uses TRBV12-3 or TRBV12-4 and TRBJ2-7, with a weak D call TRBD1 (5 bases). The CDR3 length is 18 residues. In DNA form, the CDR3 reads TGTGCCATCAGTTTTCAGGTGGACGGATACGACAGCTCCTACGAGCAGTACGTC. This gives the protein CAISFQVDGYDSSYEQYV.

The chain links TRBV9 to TRBJ2-5, with D possibly TRBD2 on 6 matching bases. Germline CDR1 SGDLS, CDR2 YYNGEE. V lost 4 bases to trimming and J lost 5 bases, with 12 bases between them. The CDR3 loop spans 13 amino acids. The DNA of the CDR3 is TGTGCCAGCAGCTCGGGGGTTTCGGAGACCCAGTACTTC. Translated, it gives CASSSGVSETQYF.

The chain employs TRBV20-1 and TRBJ2-1; either TRBD1 or TRBD2 may fit D (9 bases each). The CDR3 has 16 amino acids. Trimming took 7 bases from V and 8 from J, leaving 27 bases between them. Germline V lookup: CDR1 DFQATT, CDR2 SNEGSKA (reference sequence). Here the CDR3 reads CSGFSTGGLARHEQFF. In DNA, the CDR3 is TGCAGTGGCTTCTCGACAGGGGGACTAGCTCGACATGAGCAGTTCTTC.

This clonotype was seen only once. This chain joins TRBV6-1 and TRBJ2-3, with TRBD2 matching over 8 bases. CDR3 length: 15 amino acids. Germline trimming cut 6 bases from V and 1 base from J; bases unmatched to any gene: 6. Germline lookup yields CDR1 MNHNS and CDR2 SASEGT. The CDR3 sequence: CASRLAGSGTDTQYF. The CDR3 bases are TGTGCCAGCAGGCTAGCGGGTTCAGGCACAGATACGCAGTATTTT.

This clonotype was seen repeatedly, ten times or more. The rearrangement uses TRBV5-4 and TRBJ1-2; 8 nucleotides agree with TRBD1. The CDR3 length is 15 residues. Germline V gene sequence: CDR1 SGHNT, CDR2 YYREEE (reference sequence). Trimming at V came to 2 bases and at J to 4 bases, leaving 7 bases not matched to a gene. This CDR3 reads CASSLDRGLGYGYTF. DNA of the CDR3: TGTGCCAGCAGCTTAGACAGGGGTTTGGGCTATGGCTACACCTTC.

This clonotype was observed a few times. The rearrangement uses TRBV6-5 and TRBJ2-1, with D perhaps matching TRBD1 or TRBD2 (5 bases each). CDR1 MNHEY and CDR2 SVGAGI come from the germline V gene. Trimming removed 0 bases at V and 5 bases at J, with 8 bases between. This CDR3 contains 14 residues. CDR3 nucleotides: TGTGCCAGCAGTTACTCGATGGGGGACAATGAGCAGTTCTTC. Translating gives CASSYSMGDNEQFF.

This clonotype was seen many times. The gene calls are TRBV27 and TRBJ2-5; tentatively, D is TRBD2 (5 bases). V shed 6 bases and J shed 0 bases, with 11 bases lying between them. The CDR3 extends over 14 amino acids. Germline V gives CDR1 MNHEY, CDR2 SMNVEV (reference sequence). DNA for the CDR3: TGTGCCAGCAGGCCGGGGTGGTACCAAGAGACCCAGTACTTC. Its translation: CASRPGWYQETQYF.

Ten or more counts support this clonotype. This chain joins TRBV7-8 and TRBJ2-7; TRBD1 might be the D (6 bases). The CDR3 consists of 14 residues. CDR1 is SGHVS and CDR2 is FQNEAQ in the germline V gene. The V end lost 4 bases, the J end lost 2 bases, and 12 bases lay between the germline ends. DNA of the CDR3: TGTGCCAGCAGCTCCAGGGGCAACCCCTACGAGCAGTACGTC. Translating gives CASSSRGNPYEQYV.

As for this clonotype: This could be a read error, since a much larger clone is one nucleotide away. This chain joins TRBV7-9 and TRBJ1-1, with TRBD1 as a possible D gene (5 bases). The germline gives CDR1 SEHNR, CDR2 FQNEAQ (reference sequence). The CDR3 runs to 12 residues. CDR3 amino acids: CPSSNGGTEAFF. DNA for the CDR3: TGTCCCAGCAGCAACGGGGGCACTGAAGCTTTCTTT.

This clonotype showed up many times. The V gene is TRBV12-3 or TRBV12-4, the J gene TRBJ2-3; D unclear. There are 17 residues in the CDR3. The germline V and J ends were trimmed by 1 base and 0 bases, with 14 bases remaining between them. CDR3 sequence (DNA): TGTGCCAGCAGTTTAGATCTACTAACTTCTAGCACAGATACGCAGTATTTT. It yields the protein CASSLDLLTSSTDTQYF.

This clonotype was observed many times. CDR3 loop: CSARDRDRGMQGLGELFF. CDR3 DNA sequence: TGCAGTGCTAGAGATCGTGATAGGGGGATGCAGGGTCTCGGGGAGCTGTTTTTT. This chain uses TRBV20-1 with TRBJ2-2, with D perhaps TRBD1 (6 bases). The CDR3 sequence is 18 residues long. V lost 0 bases to trimming and J lost 7 bases, with 24 bases between them. CDR1 and CDR2 (germline): DFQATT, SNEGSKA (reference sequence).

This clonotype was counted many times. This sequence joins TRBV20-1 and TRBJ1-6, with 9 bases lining up with TRBD1. This CDR3 region has 17 residues. The V gene's germline CDR1 is DFQATT and CDR2 SNEGSKA (reference sequence). The J segment lost 8 bases and the V segment lost 5 bases, leaving 16 bases of the junction unmatched. CDR3 DNA: TGCAGTGCTCCATCAATAACAGGGGGCGCTTGGGATTCACCCCTCCACTTT. Translating gives CSAPSITGGAWDSPLHF.

This clonotype was seen ten or more times. The chain employs TRBV15 and TRBJ2-3; D not resolved. Trimming took 1 base from V and 1 from J, leaving 3 bases between them. The CDR3 contains 13 residues. Germline CDR1 LNHNV, CDR2 YYDKDF (reference sequence). The CDR3 protein is CATSRARTDTQYF. CDR3 bases: TGTGCCACCAGCAGAGCCCGCACAGATACGCAGTATTTT.

This clonotype was picked up many times. The J gene is TRBJ2-3, the V gene TRBV7-3, with TRBD1 as a possible D gene (5 bases). Germline loops: CDR1 SGHTA, CDR2 FQGTGA. The length of the CDR3 is 16 residues. Trimming shortened V by 4 bases and J by 0 bases, and 14 bases separated the two germline ends. The CDR3 bases are TGTGCCAGCAGCTGCCAACAGGAGCATAGCACAGATACGCAGTATTTT. The encoded protein is CASSCQQEHSTDTQYF.

The sample holds many counts of this clonotype. This rearrangement joins TRBV11-3 to TRBJ1-1; tentatively, D is TRBD1 (6 bases). Looked up from germline, CDR1 is SGHNT and CDR2 is YENEEA. The CDR3 has 12 residues. The V end lost 5 bases, the J end lost 5 bases, and 9 bases lay between the germline ends. CDR3 sequence (DNA): TGTGCCAGCAGCCAGGGGACAACTGAAGCTTTCTTT. It codes for CASSQGTTEAFF.

This clonotype was recorded only once. This may come from a read error, since a much larger clone is one base off. The CDR3 carries no conserved terminal phenylalanine or tryptophan, so it likely arises from a read error. V and J are TRBV20-1 and TRBJ1-5, with 8 bases identical to TRBD1. The ends lost 4 bases at V and 4 bases at J; junction bases unmatched: 12. Germline lookup yields CDR1 DFQATT and CDR2 SNEGSKA (reference sequence). The CDR3 is 16 amino acids. CDR3 loop: CSATSADRVRNQPQHS. The DNA for the CDR3 is TGCAGTGCTACCTCCGCGGACAGGGTACGGAATCAGCCCCAGCATTCT.